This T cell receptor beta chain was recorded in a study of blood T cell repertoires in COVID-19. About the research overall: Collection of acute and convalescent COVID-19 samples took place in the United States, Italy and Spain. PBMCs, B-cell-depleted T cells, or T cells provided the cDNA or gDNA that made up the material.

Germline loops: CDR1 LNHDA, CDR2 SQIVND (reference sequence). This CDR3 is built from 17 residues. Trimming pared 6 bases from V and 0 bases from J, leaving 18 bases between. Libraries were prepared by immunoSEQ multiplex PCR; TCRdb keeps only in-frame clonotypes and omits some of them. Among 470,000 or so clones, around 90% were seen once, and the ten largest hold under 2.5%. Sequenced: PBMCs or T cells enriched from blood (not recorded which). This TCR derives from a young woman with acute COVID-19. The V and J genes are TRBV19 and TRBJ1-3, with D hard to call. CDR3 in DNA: TGTGCCAGTAGACATACCGGGATAGGTGTCTCTGGAAACACCATATATTTT. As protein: CASRHTGIGVSGNTIYF.